This TCR beta chain derives from a study of tumor-infiltrating lymphocytes in primary liver carcinoma. Researchers drew blood RNA from unsorted whole blood and extracted germline DNA as well. The authors made TCR beta cDNA from around 500 ng total RNA with a constant-region primer. Libraries for TCR beta were built through three nested multiplex PCR rounds, which together made up a slightly modified ARM-PCR procedure. The two initial PCR rounds, around 11 cycles each, used TRBV1-TRBV30 forward and C-beta reverse primers. Each CDR3 protein gets one entry after TCRdb re-called the multiplex PCR reads with MiXCR. The repertoire has about 200,000 distinct CDR3 sequences, 65% of them found once; the top ten carry 6% to 8.5%. Worth noting for this clonotype: Germline is not matched at one junction end, which may reflect a read error.

This CDR3 has 15 amino acids. Sample: peripheral blood. The chain couples TRBV12-3 or TRBV12-4 to TRBJ2-4, with D perhaps TRBD2 (5 bases). The TCR sequence derives from a woman aged 55-69 years with primary liver carcinoma and hepatitis B virus infection. CDR3 DNA: TGTGCCAGCAGTTCCAGCGCGGCAACGGGAATCATTCGGTACTTC. This codes for CASSSSAATGIIRYF.